This T cell receptor (beta chain) was sequenced in a study of blood T cell repertoires in COVID-19. About the study: The United States, Italy and Spain were the sources of the acute and convalescent COVID-19 samples. The cDNA or gDNA used as material had been derived from T cells, B-cell-depleted T cells, or PBMCs.

Per the original methods: From reference gene primer amplification, estimates of nucleated cell counts were derived. TCRdb's table, derived via immunoSEQ multiplex PCR, lists solely in-frame clones and lacks some. Clonal size and the V and J genes are those of that table, whereas D and trimming came from the DNA. The profile shows approximately 250,000 clones, around 80% of them singletons. This CDR3 has 15 residues. CDR1 is MNHEY, CDR2 SVGEGT, per germline. Trimming pared 0 bases from V and 2 bases from J, leaving 10 bases between. Sequencing was done on a sample of peripheral blood. V gene TRBV6-2 or TRBV6-3 combines with J gene TRBJ1-2; no clear D gene. The origin of this receptor is a man between 60 and 75 years old with acute or convalescent COVID-19. Here the CDR3 reads CASSYSARANYGYTF. As DNA, the CDR3 is TGTGCCAGCAGTTACTCTGCGCGGGCAAACTATGGCTACACCTTC.